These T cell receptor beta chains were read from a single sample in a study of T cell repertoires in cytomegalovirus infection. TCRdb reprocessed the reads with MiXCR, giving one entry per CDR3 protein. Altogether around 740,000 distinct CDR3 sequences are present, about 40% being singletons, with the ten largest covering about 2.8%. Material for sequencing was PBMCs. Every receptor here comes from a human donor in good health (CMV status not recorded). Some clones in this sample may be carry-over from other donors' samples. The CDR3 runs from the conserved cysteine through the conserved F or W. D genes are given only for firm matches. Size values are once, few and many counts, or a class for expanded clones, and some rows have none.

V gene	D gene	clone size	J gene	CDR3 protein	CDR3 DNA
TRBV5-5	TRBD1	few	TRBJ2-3	CASSHDRGGGDTQYF	TGTGCCAGCAGCCACGACAGGGGAGGAGGAGATACGCAGTATTTT
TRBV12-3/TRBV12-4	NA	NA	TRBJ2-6	CASSSLTNVLTF	TGTGCCAGCAGTTCCCTTACGAACGTCCTGACTTTC
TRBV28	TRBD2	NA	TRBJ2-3	CASSYILAGPSTDTQYF	TGTGCCAGCAGTTATATATTAGCGGGGCCGAGCACAGATACGCAGTATTTT
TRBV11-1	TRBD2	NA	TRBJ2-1	CASSRGLAGDNEQFF	TGTGCCAGCAGCCGCGGACTAGCGGGAGACAATGAGCAGTTCTTC
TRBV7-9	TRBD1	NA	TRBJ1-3	CASSLDRGINTIYF	TGTGCCAGCAGCTTAGACAGGGGGATCAACACCATATATTTT
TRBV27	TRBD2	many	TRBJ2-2	CASSARLAANTGELFF	TGTGCCAGCAGTGCAAGACTAGCGGCAAACACCGGGGAGCTGTTTTTT
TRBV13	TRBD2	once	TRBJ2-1	CASSFSSGRTNELSYNEQFF	TGTGCCAGCAGCTTTTCTAGCGGGAGGACCAACGAACTATCCTACAATGAGCAGTTCTTC
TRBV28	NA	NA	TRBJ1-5	CATIQEYSNQPQHF	TGTGCCACCATTCAGGAGTATAGCAATCAGCCCCAGCATTTT
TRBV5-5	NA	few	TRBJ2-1	CASSLGQILNEQFF	TGTGCCAGCAGCTTGGGCCAGATTCTCAATGAGCAGTTCTTC
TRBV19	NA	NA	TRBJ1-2	CARSRVRDYGYTF	TGTGCCAGGAGCCGAGTACGGGACTATGGCTACACCTTC
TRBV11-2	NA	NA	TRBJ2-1	CASSLQGPIFGEQFF	TGTGCCAGCAGCTTGCAGGGGCCGATATTTGGTGAGCAGTTCTTC
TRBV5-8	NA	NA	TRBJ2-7	CASSLGGGGYF	TGTGCCAGCAGCTTGGGGGGCGGCGGGTACTTC
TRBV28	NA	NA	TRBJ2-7	CASSWPYQAYEQYF	TGTGCCAGCAGCTGGCCATATCAGGCATACGAGCAGTACTTC
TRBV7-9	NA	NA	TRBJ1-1	CASSPPPGGRVGTEAFF	TGTGCCAGCAGCCCACCCCCCGGGGGACGGGTAGGCACTGAAGCTTTCTTT
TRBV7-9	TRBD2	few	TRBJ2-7	CASSLGGTSGRISSYEQYF	TGTGCCAGCAGCTTAGGGGGGACTAGCGGGAGGATCAGCTCCTACGAGCAGTACTTC
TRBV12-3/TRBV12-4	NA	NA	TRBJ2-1	CASSELRLPNEQFF	TGTGCCAGCAGTGAACTCCGACTCCCCAATGAGCAGTTCTTC
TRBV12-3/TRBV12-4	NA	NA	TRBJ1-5	CASSSHLGGILSNQPQHF	TGTGCCAGCAGTTCCCACCTAGGGGGAATTTTGAGCAATCAGCCCCAGCATTTT
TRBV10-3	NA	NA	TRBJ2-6	CAISRQERYSGANGLTF	TGTGCCATATCCAGACAGGAAAGATACTCTGGGGCCAACGGCCTGACTTTC
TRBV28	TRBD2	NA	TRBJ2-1	CASSEGTSGYTYNEQFF	TGTGCCAGCAGCGAGGGGACTAGCGGATACACCTACAATGAGCAGTTCTTC
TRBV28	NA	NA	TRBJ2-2	CASSSTQGAGELFF	TGTGCCAGCAGTTCCACACAGGGTGCCGGGGAGCTGTTTTTT
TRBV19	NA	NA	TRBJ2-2	CASTIQGITGELFF	TGTGCCAGTACGATACAGGGAATCACCGGGGAGCTGTTTTTT
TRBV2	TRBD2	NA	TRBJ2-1	CASSERLAVYNEQFF	TGTGCCAGCAGCGAACGGCTAGCGGTCTACAATGAGCAGTTCTTC
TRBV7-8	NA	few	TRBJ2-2	CASSLVVAGGHGELFF	TGTGCCAGCAGCTTAGTGGTTGCAGGGGGGCACGGGGAGCTGTTTTTT
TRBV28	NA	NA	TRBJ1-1	CASSFYRMNTEAFF	TGTGCCAGCAGTTTTTACAGAATGAACACTGAAGCTTTCTTT
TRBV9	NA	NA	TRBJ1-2	CASEDSNGYTF	TGTGCCAGCGAAGATTCCAATGGCTACACCTTC
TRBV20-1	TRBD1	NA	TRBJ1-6	CSATLPGTAHSPLHF	TGCAGTGCTACCCTGCCTGGGACAGCCCATTCACCCCTCCACTTT
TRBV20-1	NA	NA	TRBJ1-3	CSARANPQGSGNTIYF	TGCAGTGCTAGAGCCAACCCGCAGGGATCCGGAAACACCATATATTTT
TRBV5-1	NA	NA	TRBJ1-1	CASSPPGTGLMNTEAFF	TGCGCCAGCAGCCCACCCGGGACGGGGCTCATGAACACTGAAGCTTTCTTT
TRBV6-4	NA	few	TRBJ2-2	CASSDGQGNTGELFF	TGTGCCAGCAGTGACGGGCAGGGGAACACCGGGGAGCTGTTTTTT
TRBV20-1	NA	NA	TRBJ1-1	CRPLYRAEAFF	TGCAGACCCCTTTATAGGGCTGAAGCTTTCTTT
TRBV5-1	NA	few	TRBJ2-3	CASSLGQSPDTQYF	TGCGCCAGCAGCTTGGGTCAGTCACCAGATACGCAGTATTTT
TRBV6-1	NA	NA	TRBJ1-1	CASSEPGNLWTEAFF	TGTGCCAGCAGTGAACCGGGCAATCTGTGGACTGAAGCTTTCTTT
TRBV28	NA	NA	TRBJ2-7	CASSTAGGRGTYEQYF	TGTGCCAGCAGTACTGCAGGCGGCAGGGGTACCTACGAGCAGTACTTC
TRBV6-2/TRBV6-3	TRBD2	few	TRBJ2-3	CASRLLAGEDTQYF	TGTGCCAGCAGATTACTAGCGGGAGAAGATACGCAGTATTTT
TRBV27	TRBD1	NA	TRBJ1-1	CASSLVVGTGALNTEAFF	TGTGCCAGCAGTTTAGTAGTCGGGACAGGGGCCTTGAACACTGAAGCTTTCTTT
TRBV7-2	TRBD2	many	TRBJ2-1	CASSLSRVAGTQFF	TGTGCCAGCAGCTTATCCCGGGTAGCGGGAACGCAGTTCTTC
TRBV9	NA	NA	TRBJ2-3	CASSTSLGGREDTQYF	TGTGCCAGCTCCACCTCCCTCGGGGGACGGGAAGATACGCAGTATTTT
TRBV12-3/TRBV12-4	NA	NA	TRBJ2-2	CASSLVGPGELFF	TGTGCCAGCAGTTTGGTAGGGCCAGGGGAGCTGTTTTTT
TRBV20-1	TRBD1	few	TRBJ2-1	CSASPGQKNEQFF	TGCAGTGCTAGTCCGGGACAGAAAAATGAGCAGTTCTTC
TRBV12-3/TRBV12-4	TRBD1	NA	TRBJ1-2	CASSQDRGTNYGYTF	TGTGCCAGCAGCCAGGACAGGGGAACTAACTATGGCTACACCTTC
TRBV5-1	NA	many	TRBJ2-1	CASSLVVTSDNEQFF	TGCGCCAGCAGCTTGGTAGTCACGTCCGACAATGAGCAGTTCTTC
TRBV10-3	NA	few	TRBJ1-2	CAISVLAEANYGYTF	TGTGCCATCAGTGTTTTGGCTGAAGCTAACTATGGCTACACCTTC
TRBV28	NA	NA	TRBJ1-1	CASTPWGQGKNTEAFF	TGTGCCAGCACCCCCTGGGGCCAGGGAAAGAACACTGAAGCTTTCTTT
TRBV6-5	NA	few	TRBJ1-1	CASSYFPRSGGTEAFF	TGTGCCAGCAGTTACTTTCCCCGATCGGGGGGCACTGAAGCTTTCTTT
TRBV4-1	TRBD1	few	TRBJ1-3	CASSQEVGQGISGNTIYF	TGCGCCAGCAGCCAAGAAGTAGGACAGGGAATTTCTGGAAACACCATATATTTT
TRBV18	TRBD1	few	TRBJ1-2	CASSPPGTGGGYTF	TGTGCCAGCTCACCACCCGGGACAGGGGGCGGCTACACCTTC
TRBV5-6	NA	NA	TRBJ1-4	CASSLAGGGIDEKLFF	TGTGCCAGCAGCTTGGCCGGCGGGGGCATCGACGAAAAACTGTTTTTT
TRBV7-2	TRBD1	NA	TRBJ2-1	CASSPDRGEYNEQFF	TGTGCCAGCAGCCCGGACAGGGGGGAATACAATGAGCAGTTCTTC
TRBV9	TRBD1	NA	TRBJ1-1	CASSVVPQGGVNTEAFF	TGTGCCAGCAGCGTAGTACCGCAGGGGGGAGTGAACACTGAAGCTTTCTTT
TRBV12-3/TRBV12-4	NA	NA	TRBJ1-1	CASSFEENTEAFF	TGTGCCAGCAGTTTTGAAGAAAACACTGAAGCTTTCTTT
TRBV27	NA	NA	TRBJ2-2	CASSLPGLGTGELFF	TGTGCCAGCAGTTTACCAGGGCTAGGCACCGGGGAGCTGTTTTTT